This is a list of T cell receptor beta chains from one sample in a study of cytomegalovirus exposure and HLA in healthy donors. Sequencing used immunoSEQ multiplex PCR; TCRdb keeps in-frame clones, though not all of them. The sample lists some 110,000 clones, around 77% occurring once. Specimen: PBMCs. The receptors here all came from a man over 45 in good health and CMV-seropositive. Each CDR3 is given with its conserved first and last residue. The D gene is left open where the match is weak. Only some rows state a clone size, as once, few, many or a class for expanded clones.

>TRBV7-2|NA|TRBD2|TRBJ2-7
CASRSGLASYEQYF
TGTGCCAGCAGGAGCGGACTAGCGAGCTACGAGCAGTACTTC
>TRBV6-5|NA|NA|TRBJ2-1
CASSYLSGGYNEQFF
TGTGCCAGCAGTTACCTCTCCGGGGGTTACAATGAGCAGTTCTTC
>TRBV9|few|TRBD1|TRBJ1-1
CASSDPGQGPRITEAFF
TGTGCCAGCAGTGATCCGGGACAGGGGCCGCGGATCACTGAAGCTTTCTTT
>TRBV25-1|NA|NA|TRBJ2-1
CASAPGWSDEQFF
TGTGCCAGCGCCCCGGGGTGGAGCGATGAGCAGTTCTTC
>TRBV14|NA|TRBD1|TRBJ2-3
CASSHIGQGTDTQYF
TGTGCCAGCAGCCATATAGGACAGGGAACAGATACGCAGTATTTT
>TRBV19|NA|NA|TRBJ2-6
CASTISHLSGANVLTF
TGTGCCAGTACCATATCACACCTCTCTGGGGCCAACGTCCTGACTTTC
>TRBV18|NA|TRBD1|TRBJ1-3
CASSPDRGTGNTIYF
TGTGCCAGCTCCCCGGACAGGGGTACAGGAAACACCATATATTTT
>TRBV11-3|once|NA|TRBJ2-7
CASSLASSYEQYF
TGTGCCAGCAGCTTAGCGAGCTCCTACGAGCAGTACTTC
>TRBV5-1|NA|NA|TRBJ1-2
CASSFEQEYYGYTF
TGCGCCAGCAGCTTTGAACAGGAATACTATGGCTACACCTTC
>TRBV7-2|NA|NA|TRBJ1-1
CASSVYRSPNTEAFF
TGTGCCAGCAGCGTATACAGATCACCGAACACTGAAGCTTTCTTT
>TRBV28|NA|NA|TRBJ1-5
CASSLAARGPQHF
TGTGCCAGCAGTTTGGCGGCTCGGGGGCCCCAGCATTTT
>TRBV28|NA|TRBD1|TRBJ2-7
CASSFPSRGYHEQYF
TGTGCCAGCAGTTTCCCCAGCAGGGGGTACCACGAGCAGTACTTC
>TRBV7-2|NA|NA|TRBJ2-7
CASSSSMTGEQYF
TGTGCCAGCAGCTCCAGTATGACAGGCGAGCAGTACTTC
>TRBV9|NA|NA|TRBJ1-3
CASSVDEGNTIYF
TGTGCCAGCAGCGTAGACGAGGGAAACACCATATATTTT
>TRBV6-5|NA|NA|TRBJ2-7
CASRKPGISYEQYF
TGTGCCAGCAGAAAACCGGGGATCTCCTACGAGCAGTACTTC
>TRBV11-3|NA|NA|TRBJ2-2
CASSLVSGDGELFF
TGTGCCAGCAGCTTAGTTTCGGGAGACGGGGAGCTGTTTTTT
>TRBV9|NA|TRBD1|TRBJ2-7
CASSAGQGALEQYF
TGTGCCAGCAGCGCGGGACAGGGGGCCCTCGAGCAGTACTTC
>TRBV5-5|NA|NA|TRBJ2-7
CASSLSGARYEQYF
TGTGCCAGCAGCTTGTCGGGAGCCCGCTACGAGCAGTACTTC
>TRBV5-6|NA|TRBD2|TRBJ2-7
CASSFLGTSHSQQYF
TGTGCCAGCAGCTTCCTTGGGACTAGCCATTCTCAGCAGTACTTC
>TRBV1|NA|NA|TRBJ2-7
CTSSRTASRGRTSEQYF
TGCACCAGCAGCCGGACCGCGTCTCGCGGGCGTACGAGCGAGCAGTACTTC
>TRBV2|NA|NA|TRBJ1-1
CASKIVEVPDTEAFF
TGTGCCAGCAAGATTGTCGAGGTTCCGGACACTGAAGCTTTCTTT
>TRBV7-6|NA|NA|TRBJ1-1
CASSLGAGGTEAFF
TGTGCCAGCAGCTTAGGCGCGGGGGGCACTGAAGCTTTCTTT
>TRBV6-6|NA|TRBD2|TRBJ2-7
CASSYPSGRNEQYF
TGTGCCAGCAGTTACCCTAGCGGGAGGAACGAGCAGTACTTC
>TRBV5-1|NA|TRBD1|TRBJ1-1
CASSFGTGENTEAFF
TGCGCCAGCAGCTTTGGAACAGGGGAGAACACTGAAGCTTTCTTT
>TRBV18|NA|TRBD2|TRBJ2-3
CASSLEAGPTDTQYF
TGTGCCAGCTCCCTCGAAGCGGGACCCACAGATACGCAGTATTTT
>TRBV14|NA|TRBD1|TRBJ1-1
CASTNTGGPMNTEAFF
TGTGCCAGCACCAATACAGGGGGGCCCATGAACACTGAAGCTTTCTTT
>TRBV5-1|NA|TRBD2|TRBJ2-5
CASSDGTSGRVGETQYF
TGCGCCAGCAGCGACGGGACTAGCGGGAGGGTAGGGGAGACCCAGTACTTC
>TRBV6-6|NA|NA|TRBJ2-3
CASRDMSTDTQYF
TGTGCCAGCCGGGACATGAGCACAGATACGCAGTATTTT
>TRBV2|NA|NA|TRBJ1-4
CASSDRGGEKLFF
TGTGCCAGCAGTGACAGGGGTGGGGAAAAACTGTTTTTT
>TRBV11-2|few|NA|TRBJ1-1
CASIMGGARNTEAFF
TGTGCCAGCATTATGGGAGGGGCTAGGAACACTGAAGCTTTCTTT
>TRBV5-1|few|TRBD1|TRBJ1-1
CASSFGDRTINTEAFF
TGCGCCAGCAGCTTCGGGGACAGGACGATTAACACTGAAGCTTTCTTT
>TRBV7-2|NA|TRBD2|TRBJ2-2
CASSGFGGLAGGIGELFF
TGTGCCAGCAGCGGCTTCGGGGGACTAGCGGGGGGGATCGGGGAGCTGTTTTTT
>TRBV2|NA|NA|TRBJ1-1
CASSYPREAEAFF
TGTGCCAGCAGTTACCCCAGGGAGGCTGAAGCTTTCTTT
>TRBV18|NA|TRBD1|TRBJ1-2
CASSPGQGGYGYTF
TGTGCCAGCTCACCGGGACAGGGAGGCTATGGCTACACCTTC
>TRBV14|NA|NA|TRBJ1-5
CASSQGLSLGQYNQPQHF
TGTGCCAGCAGCCAAGGACTCTCATTGGGGCAATATAATCAGCCCCAGCATTTT
>TRBV4-3|once|TRBD2|TRBJ2-3
CASSQDEEGGGAVDTQYF
TGCGCCAGCAGCCAAGATGAGGAGGGCGGGGGGGCCGTAGATACGCAGTATTTT
>TRBV9|NA|NA|TRBJ1-3
CASSSTDSSSGNTIYF
TGTGCCAGCAGTAGCACGGACAGCTCCTCTGGAAACACCATATATTTT
>TRBV7-9|few|TRBD2|TRBJ2-3
CSSSPQTSGRGDTQYF
TGTTCCAGCAGCCCCCAGACTAGCGGGAGGGGAGATACGCAGTATTTT
>TRBV2|NA|NA|TRBJ2-5
CASRGDQETQYF
TGTGCCAGCAGAGGGGACCAAGAGACCCAGTACTTC
>TRBV2|NA|NA|TRBJ1-2
CASSEYVRGYGYTF
TGTGCCAGCAGTGAATATGTCCGGGGCTATGGCTACACCTTC
>TRBV29-1|NA|NA|TRBJ1-1
CSVDLQGANTEAFF
TGCAGCGTTGATTTGCAGGGTGCGAACACTGAAGCTTTCTTT
>TRBV6-4|NA|NA|TRBJ2-3
CASSVGSETDTQYF
TGTGCCAGCAGTGTCGGGAGTGAGACAGATACGCAGTATTTT
>TRBV9|NA|TRBD2|TRBJ2-7
CASSVAPGLAYEQYF
TGTGCCAGCAGCGTAGCCCCGGGACTAGCCTACGAGCAGTACTTC
>TRBV7-9|NA|NA|TRBJ1-4
CASSSSLAANEKLFF
TGTGCCAGCAGCTCAAGCCTAGCGGCTAATGAAAAACTGTTTTTT
>TRBV5-5|NA|TRBD1|TRBJ2-7
CASSPTGTGGYEQYF
TGTGCCAGCAGCCCCACCGGGACAGGGGGCTACGAGCAGTACTTC
>TRBV19|NA|NA|TRBJ1-2
CASSMAGEGRSDGYTF
TGTGCCAGTAGTATGGCCGGAGAGGGGAGGTCCGATGGCTACACCTTC
>TRBV5-1|NA|NA|TRBJ2-7
CASSSPETYEQYF
TGCGCCAGCAGCTCCCCCGAGACCTACGAGCAGTACTTC
>TRBV5-5|NA|TRBD1|TRBJ2-3
CASSPGQGRDTQYF
TGTGCCAGCAGCCCGGGACAGGGCAGAGATACGCAGTATTTT